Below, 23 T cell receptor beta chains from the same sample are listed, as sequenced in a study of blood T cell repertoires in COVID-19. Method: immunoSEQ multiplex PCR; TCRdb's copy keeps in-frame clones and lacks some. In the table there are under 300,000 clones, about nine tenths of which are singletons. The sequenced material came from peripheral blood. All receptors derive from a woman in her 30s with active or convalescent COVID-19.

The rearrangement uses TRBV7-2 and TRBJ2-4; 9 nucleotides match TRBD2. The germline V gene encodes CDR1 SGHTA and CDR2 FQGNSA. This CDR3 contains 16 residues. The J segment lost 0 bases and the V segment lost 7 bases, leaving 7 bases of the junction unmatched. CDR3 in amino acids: CASMDLAGIAKNIQYF. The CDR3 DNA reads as TGTGCCAGCATGGATCTAGCGGGGATAGCCAAAAACATTCAGTACTTC.

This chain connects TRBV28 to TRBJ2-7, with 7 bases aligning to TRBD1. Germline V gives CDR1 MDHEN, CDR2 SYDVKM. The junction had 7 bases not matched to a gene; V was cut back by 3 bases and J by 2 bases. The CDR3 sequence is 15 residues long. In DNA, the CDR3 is TGTGCCAGCAGTTTTGACAGGGACGCTGCCTACGAGCAGTACTTC. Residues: CASSFDRDAAYEQYF. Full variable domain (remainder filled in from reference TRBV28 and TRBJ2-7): DVKVTQSSRYLVKRTGEKVFLECVQDMDHENMFWYRQDPGLGLRLIYFSYDVKMKEKGDIPEGYSVSREKKERFSLILESASTNQTSMYLCASSFDRDAAYEQYFGPGTRLTVT.

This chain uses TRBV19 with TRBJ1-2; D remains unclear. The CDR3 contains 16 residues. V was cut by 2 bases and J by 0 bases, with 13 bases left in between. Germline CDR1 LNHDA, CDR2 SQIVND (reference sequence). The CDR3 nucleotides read TGTGCCAGTAGTATACGATCGCCCGCAGCTAACTATGGCTACACCTTC. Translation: CASSIRSPAANYGYTF.

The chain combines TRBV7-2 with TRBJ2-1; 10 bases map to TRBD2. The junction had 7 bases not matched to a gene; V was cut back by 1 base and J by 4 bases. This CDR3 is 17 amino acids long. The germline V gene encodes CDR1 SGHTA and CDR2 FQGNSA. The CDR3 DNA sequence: TGTGCCAGCAGCTTAGGGGCTAGCGGGGGTGGGTACAATGAGCAGTTCTTC. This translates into CASSLGASGGGYNEQFF.

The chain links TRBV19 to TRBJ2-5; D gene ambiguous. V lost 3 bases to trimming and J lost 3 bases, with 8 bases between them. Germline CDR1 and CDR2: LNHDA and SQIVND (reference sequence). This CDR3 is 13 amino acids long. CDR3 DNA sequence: TGTGCCAGTAGTATCCGGCAGGAAGAGACCCAGTACTTC. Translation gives CASSIRQEETQYF.

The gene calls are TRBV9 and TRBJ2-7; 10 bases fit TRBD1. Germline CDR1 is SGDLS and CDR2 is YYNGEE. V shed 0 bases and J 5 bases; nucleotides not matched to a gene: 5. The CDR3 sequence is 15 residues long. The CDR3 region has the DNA TGTGCCAGCAGCGTAGGACAGGGGGCATTCGACGAGCAGTACTTC. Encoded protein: CASSVGQGAFDEQYF.

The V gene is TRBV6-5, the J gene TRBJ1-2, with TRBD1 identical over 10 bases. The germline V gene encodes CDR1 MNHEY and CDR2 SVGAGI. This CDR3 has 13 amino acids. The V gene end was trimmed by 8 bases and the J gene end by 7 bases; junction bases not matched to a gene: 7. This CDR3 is CASGTGTGVGYTF. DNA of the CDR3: TGTGCCAGCGGGACCGGGACAGGGGTTGGCTACACCTTC.

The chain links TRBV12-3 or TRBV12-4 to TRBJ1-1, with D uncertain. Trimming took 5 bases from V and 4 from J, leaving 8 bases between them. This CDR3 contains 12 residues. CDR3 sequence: CASSPYVTEAFF. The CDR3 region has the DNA TGTGCCAGCAGTCCCTACGTCACTGAAGCTTTCTTT.

Here the CDR3 DNA reads TGTGCCAGCAGCATACGGGACTGGCGTACGGTTCAAAATGAGCAGTTCTTC. Translated, it gives CASSIRDWRTVQNEQFF. The chain joins TRBV5-5 to TRBJ2-1; D possibly corresponds to TRBD2 (6 bases). The CDR3 runs to 17 residues. Deletions cut 4 bases from V and 7 bases from J, with 24 bases between. Per germline, CDR1 SGHKS and CDR2 YYEKEE (reference sequence).

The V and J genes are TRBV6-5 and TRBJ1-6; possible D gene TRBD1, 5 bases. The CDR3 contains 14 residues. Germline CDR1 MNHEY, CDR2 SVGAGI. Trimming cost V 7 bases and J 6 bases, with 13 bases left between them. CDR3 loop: CASNHPGGNSPLHF. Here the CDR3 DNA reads TGTGCCAGCAATCACCCCGGGGGTAATTCACCCCTCCACTTT.

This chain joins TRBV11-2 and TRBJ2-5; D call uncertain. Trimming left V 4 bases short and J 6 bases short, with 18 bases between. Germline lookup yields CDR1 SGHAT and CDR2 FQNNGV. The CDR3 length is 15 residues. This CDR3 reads CASSSSQIPPKTQYF. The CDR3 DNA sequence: TGTGCCAGCAGCTCCTCGCAGATCCCCCCAAAGACCCAGTACTTC. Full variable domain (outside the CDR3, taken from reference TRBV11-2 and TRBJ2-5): EAGVAQSPRYKIIEKRQSVAFWCNPISGHATLYWYQQILGQGPKLLIQFQNNGVVDDSQLPKDRFSAERLKGVDSTLKIQPAKLEDSAVYLCASSSSQIPPKTQYFGPGTRLLVL.

The CDR3 DNA follows: TGTGCCAGCAGCTTAAGTACAGGGGAGACCCAGTACTTC. It codes for CASSLSTGETQYF. The J gene is TRBJ2-5, the V gene TRBV7-3; a possible D gene is TRBD1 (6 bases). CDR1 and CDR2 (germline): SGHTA, FQGTGA. The length of the CDR3 is 13 residues. Trimming left V 1 base short and J 5 bases short, with 8 bases between.

Here the CDR3 reads CASSSPNSGNTIYF. Written as DNA, the CDR3 is TGTGCCAGCAGCTCACCTAATTCTGGAAACACCATATATTTT. This rearrangement joins TRBV28 to TRBJ1-3; the D is unclear. The CDR3 is made up of 14 amino acids. V was clipped by 6 bases and J by 1 base, with 10 bases between them. The germline V gene encodes CDR1 MDHEN and CDR2 SYDVKM.

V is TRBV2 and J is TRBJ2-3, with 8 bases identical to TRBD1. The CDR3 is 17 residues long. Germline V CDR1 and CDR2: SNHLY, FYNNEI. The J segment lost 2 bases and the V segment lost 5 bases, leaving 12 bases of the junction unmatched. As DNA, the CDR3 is TGTGCCAGCAGTACGCCCGGGACAGGAGGTTTCACAGATACGCAGTATTTT. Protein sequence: CASSTPGTGGFTDTQYF.

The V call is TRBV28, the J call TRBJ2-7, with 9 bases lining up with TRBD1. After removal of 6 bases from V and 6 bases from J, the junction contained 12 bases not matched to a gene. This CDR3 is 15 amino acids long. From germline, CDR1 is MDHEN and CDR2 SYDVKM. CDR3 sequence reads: CASRLHRDRAVEQYF. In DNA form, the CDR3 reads TGTGCCAGCAGACTGCACCGGGACAGGGCCGTCGAGCAGTACTTC. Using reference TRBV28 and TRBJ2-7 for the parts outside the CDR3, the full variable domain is DVKVTQSSRYLVKRTGEKVFLECVQDMDHENMFWYRQDPGLGLRLIYFSYDVKMKEKGDIPEGYSVSREKKERFSLILESASTNQTSMYLCASRLHRDRAVEQYFGPGTRLTVT.

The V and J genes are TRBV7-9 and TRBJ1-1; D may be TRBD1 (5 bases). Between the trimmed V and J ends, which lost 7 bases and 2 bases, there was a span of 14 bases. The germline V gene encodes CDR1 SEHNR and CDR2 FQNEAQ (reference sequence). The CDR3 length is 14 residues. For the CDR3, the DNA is TGTGCCAGCACCCCGTACGGGGGAAACACTGAAGCTTTCTTT. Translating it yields CASTPYGGNTEAFF.

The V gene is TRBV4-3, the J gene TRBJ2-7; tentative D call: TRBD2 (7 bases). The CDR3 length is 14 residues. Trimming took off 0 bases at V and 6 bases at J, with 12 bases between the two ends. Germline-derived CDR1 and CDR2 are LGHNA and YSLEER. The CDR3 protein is CASSQEGGAVEQYF. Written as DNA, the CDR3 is TGCGCCAGCAGCCAAGAGGGGGGGGCGGTCGAGCAGTACTTC.

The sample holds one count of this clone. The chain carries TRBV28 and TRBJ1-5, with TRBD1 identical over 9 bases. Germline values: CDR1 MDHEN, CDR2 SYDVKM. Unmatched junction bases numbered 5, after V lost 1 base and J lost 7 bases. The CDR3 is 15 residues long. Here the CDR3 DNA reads TGTGCCAGCAGTTTATCGGGACAGGGACAACAGCCCCAGCATTTT. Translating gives CASSLSGQGQQPQHF.

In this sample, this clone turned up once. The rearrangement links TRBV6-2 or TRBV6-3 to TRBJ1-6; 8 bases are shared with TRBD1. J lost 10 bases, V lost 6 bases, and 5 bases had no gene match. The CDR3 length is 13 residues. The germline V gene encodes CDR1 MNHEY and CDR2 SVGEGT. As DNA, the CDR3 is TGTGCCAGCAGCGACAGGGGTGTCTCACCCCTCCACTTT. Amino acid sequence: CASSDRGVSPLHF.

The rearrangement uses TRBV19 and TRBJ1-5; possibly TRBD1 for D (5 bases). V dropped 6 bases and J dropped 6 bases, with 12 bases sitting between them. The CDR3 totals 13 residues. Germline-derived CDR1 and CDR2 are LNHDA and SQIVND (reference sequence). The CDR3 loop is CASRTAQGQPQHF. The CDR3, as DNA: TGTGCCAGTAGGACCGCTCAGGGTCAGCCCCAGCATTTT.

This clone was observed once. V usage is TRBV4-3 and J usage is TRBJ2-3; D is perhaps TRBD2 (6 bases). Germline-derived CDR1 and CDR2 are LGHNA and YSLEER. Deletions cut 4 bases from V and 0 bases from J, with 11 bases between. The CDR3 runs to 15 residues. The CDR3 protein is CASSPFGTSTDTQYF. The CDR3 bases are TGCGCCAGCAGCCCGTTTGGGACTAGCACAGATACGCAGTATTTT.

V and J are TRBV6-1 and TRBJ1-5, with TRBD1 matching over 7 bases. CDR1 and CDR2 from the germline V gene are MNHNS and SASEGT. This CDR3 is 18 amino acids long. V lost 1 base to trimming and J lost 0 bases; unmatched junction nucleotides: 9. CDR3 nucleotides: TGTGCCAGCAGTGAAGGAACCGCGAGACAGGGTAGCAATCAGCCCCAGCATTTT. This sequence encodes CASSEGTARQGSNQPQHF.

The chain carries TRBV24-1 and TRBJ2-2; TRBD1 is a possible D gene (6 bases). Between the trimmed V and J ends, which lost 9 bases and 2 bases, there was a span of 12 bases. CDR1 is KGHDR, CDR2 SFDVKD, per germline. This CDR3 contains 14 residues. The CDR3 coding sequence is TGTGCCACCGGCTCAGGGGCAAACACCGGGGAGCTGTTTTTT. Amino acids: CATGSGANTGELFF.